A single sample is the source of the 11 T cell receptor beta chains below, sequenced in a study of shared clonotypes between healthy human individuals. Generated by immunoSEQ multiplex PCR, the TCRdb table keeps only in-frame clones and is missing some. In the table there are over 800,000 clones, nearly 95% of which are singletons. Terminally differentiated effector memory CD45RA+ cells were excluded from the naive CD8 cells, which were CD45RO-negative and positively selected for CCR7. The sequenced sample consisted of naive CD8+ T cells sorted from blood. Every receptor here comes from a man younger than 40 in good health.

CDR3 nucleotide sequence: TGTGCCAGCCAGAGGGGAGCCCACCCCTACAATGAGCAGTTCTTC. Translation gives CASQRGAHPYNEQFF. The chain couples TRBV27 to TRBJ2-1; D is possibly TRBD1 or TRBD2 (5 bases each). The CDR3 runs to 15 residues. Looked up from germline, CDR1 is MNHEY and CDR2 is SMNVEV (reference sequence). Deletions cut 8 bases from V and 2 bases from J, with 16 bases between.

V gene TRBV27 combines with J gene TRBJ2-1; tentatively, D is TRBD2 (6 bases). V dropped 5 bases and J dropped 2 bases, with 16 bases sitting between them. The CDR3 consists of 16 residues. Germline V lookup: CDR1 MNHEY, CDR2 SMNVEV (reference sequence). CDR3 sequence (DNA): TGTGCCAGCAGTGGGACTGGGATGGGGCCCTACAATGAGCAGTTCTTC. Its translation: CASSGTGMGPYNEQFF.

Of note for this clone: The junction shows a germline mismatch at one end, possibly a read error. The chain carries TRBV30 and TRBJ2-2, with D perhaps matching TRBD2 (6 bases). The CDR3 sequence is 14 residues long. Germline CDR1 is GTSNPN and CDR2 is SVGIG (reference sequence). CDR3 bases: TGTGCCTGGGCGGCGGGGATCAACAGCGGGGAGCTGTTTTTT. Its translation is CAWAAGINSGELFF. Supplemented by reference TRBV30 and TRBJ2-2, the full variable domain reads SQTIHQWPATLVQPVGSPLSLECTVEGTSNPNLYWYRQAAGRGLQLLFYSVGIGQISSEVPQNLSASRPQDRQFILSSKKLLLSDSGFYLCAWAAGINSGELFFGEGSRLTVL.

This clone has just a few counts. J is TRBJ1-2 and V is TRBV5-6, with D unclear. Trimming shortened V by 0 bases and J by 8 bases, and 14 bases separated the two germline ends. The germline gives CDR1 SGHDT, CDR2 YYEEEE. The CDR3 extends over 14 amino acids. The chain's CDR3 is CASSLVGQSGGYTF. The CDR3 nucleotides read TGTGCCAGCAGCTTGGTGGGCCAATCGGGCGGCTACACCTTC.

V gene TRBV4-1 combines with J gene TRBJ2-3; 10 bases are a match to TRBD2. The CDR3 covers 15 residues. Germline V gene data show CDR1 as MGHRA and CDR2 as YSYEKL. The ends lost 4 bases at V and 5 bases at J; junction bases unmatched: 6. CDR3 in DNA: TGCGCCAGCAGCCCACTGGAGCGGGAGGGAGATACGCAGTATTTT. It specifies CASSPLEREGDTQYF.

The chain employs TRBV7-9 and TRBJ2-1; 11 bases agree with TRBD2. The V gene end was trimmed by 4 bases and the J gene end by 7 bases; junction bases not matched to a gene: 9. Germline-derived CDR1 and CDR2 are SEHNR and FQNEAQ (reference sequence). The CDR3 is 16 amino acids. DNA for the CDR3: TGTGCCAGCAGCTCGACTAGCGGGAAGGGCTGGAATGAGCAGTTCTTC. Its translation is CASSSTSGKGWNEQFF.

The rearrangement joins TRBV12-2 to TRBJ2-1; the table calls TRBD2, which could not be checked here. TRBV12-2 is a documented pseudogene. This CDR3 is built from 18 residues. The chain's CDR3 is CASRPCSFGLAVNNEQFF. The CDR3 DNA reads TGTGCAAGTCGCCCATGCTCATTTGGACTAGCGGTAAATAATGAGCAGTTCTTC.

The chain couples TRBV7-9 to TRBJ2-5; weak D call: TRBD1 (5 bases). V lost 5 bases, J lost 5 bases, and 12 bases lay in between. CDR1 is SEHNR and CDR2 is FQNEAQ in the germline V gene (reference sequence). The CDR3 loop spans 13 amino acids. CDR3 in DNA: TGTGCCAGCAGCCATCGACAGCGCGAGACCCAGTACTTC. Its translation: CASSHRQRETQYF.

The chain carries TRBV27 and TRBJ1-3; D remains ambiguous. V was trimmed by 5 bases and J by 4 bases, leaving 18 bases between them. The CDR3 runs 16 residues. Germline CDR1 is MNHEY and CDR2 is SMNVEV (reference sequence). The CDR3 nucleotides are TGTGCCAGCAGTCCCGACGCCTCTCTTTTGGGAAACACCATATATTTT. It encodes CASSPDASLLGNTIYF.

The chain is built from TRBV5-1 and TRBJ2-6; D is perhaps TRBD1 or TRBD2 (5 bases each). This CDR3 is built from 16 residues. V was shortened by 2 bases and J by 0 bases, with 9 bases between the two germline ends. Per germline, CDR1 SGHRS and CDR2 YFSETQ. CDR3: CASSLSGSSGANVLTF. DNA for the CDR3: TGCGCCAGCAGCTTATCAGGGAGCTCTGGGGCCAACGTCCTGACTTTC.

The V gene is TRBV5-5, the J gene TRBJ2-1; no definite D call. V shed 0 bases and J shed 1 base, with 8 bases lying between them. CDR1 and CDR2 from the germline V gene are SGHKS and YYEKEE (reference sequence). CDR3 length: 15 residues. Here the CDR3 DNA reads TGTGCCAGCAGCTTGGAAAGGAGTTCCTACAATGAGCAGTTCTTC. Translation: CASSLERSSYNEQFF.